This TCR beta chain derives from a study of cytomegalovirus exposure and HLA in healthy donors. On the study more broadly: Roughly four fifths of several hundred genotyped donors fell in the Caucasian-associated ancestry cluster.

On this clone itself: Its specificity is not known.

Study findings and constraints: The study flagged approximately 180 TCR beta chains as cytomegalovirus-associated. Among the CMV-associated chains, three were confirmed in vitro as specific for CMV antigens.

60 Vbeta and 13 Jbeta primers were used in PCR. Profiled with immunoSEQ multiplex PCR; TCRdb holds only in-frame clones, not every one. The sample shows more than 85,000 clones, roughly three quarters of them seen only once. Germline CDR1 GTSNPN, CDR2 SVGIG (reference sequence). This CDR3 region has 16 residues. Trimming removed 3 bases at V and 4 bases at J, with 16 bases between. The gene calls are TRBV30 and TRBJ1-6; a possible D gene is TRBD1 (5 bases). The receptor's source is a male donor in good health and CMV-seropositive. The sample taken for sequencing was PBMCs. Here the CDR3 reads CAWSDEGVIYNSPLHF. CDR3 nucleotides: TGTGCCTGGAGCGATGAAGGGGTGATTTATAATTCACCCCTCCACTTT.